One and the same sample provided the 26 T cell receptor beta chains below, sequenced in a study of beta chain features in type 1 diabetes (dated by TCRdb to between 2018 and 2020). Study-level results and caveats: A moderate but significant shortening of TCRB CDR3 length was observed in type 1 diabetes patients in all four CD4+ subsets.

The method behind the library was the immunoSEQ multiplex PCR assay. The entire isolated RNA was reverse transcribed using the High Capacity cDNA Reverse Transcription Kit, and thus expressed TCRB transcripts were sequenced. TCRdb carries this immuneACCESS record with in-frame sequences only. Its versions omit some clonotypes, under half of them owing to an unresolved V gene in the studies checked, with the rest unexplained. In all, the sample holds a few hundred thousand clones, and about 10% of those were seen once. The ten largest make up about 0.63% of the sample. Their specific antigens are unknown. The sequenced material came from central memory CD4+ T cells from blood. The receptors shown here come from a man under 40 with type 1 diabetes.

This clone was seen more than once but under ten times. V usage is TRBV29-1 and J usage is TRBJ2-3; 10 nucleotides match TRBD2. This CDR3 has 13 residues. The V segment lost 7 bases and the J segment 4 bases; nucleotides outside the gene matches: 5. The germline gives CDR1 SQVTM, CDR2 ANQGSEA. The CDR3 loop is CSAGTSVADTQYF. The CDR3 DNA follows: TGCAGCGCCGGGACTAGCGTGGCAGATACGCAGTATTTT.

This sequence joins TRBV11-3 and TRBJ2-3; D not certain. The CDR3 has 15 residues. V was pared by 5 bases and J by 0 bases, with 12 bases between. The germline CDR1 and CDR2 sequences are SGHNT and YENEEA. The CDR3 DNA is TGTGCCAGCAGCCCCGTGGGCTCTAGCACAGATACGCAGTATTTT. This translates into CASSPVGSSTDTQYF.

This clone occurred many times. CDR3 nucleotides: TGTGCCAGCAGCTTAGAATCCAGCGGGAACACCTACGAGCAGTACTTC. Residues: CASSLESSGNTYEQYF. The V and J genes are TRBV11-2 and TRBJ2-7; 7 nucleotides agree with TRBD2. The V gene's germline CDR1 is SGHAT and CDR2 FQNNGV. The CDR3 loop spans 16 amino acids. The V segment lost 0 bases and the J segment 2 bases; nucleotides outside the gene matches: 7.

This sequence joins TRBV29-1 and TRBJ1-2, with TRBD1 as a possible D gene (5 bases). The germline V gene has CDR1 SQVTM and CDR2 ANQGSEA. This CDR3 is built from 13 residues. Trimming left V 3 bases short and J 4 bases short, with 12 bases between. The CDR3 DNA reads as TGCAGCGTTGATGGACTTGGGGGCTATGGCTACACCTTC. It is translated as CSVDGLGGYGYTF.

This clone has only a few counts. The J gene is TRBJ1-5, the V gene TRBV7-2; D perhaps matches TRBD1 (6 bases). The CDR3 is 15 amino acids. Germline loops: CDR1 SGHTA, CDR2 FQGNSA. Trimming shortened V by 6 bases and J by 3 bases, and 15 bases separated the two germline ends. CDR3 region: CASSPDRTYNQPQHF. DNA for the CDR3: TGTGCCAGCAGTCCCGACAGGACGTACAATCAGCCCCAGCATTTT. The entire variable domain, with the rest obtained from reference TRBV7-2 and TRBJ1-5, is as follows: GAGVSQSPSNKVTEKGKDVELRCDPISGHTALYWYRQSLGQGLEFLIYFQGNSAPDKSGLPSDRFSAERTGGSVSTLTIQRTQQEDSAVYLCASSPDRTYNQPQHFGDGTRLSIL.

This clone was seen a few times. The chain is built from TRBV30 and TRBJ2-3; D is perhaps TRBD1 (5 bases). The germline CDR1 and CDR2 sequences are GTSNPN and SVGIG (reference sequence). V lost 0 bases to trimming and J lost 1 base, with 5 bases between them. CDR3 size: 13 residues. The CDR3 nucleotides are TGTGCCTGGAGTGTAGGGGGCACAGATACGCAGTATTTT. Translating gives CAWSVGGTDTQYF.

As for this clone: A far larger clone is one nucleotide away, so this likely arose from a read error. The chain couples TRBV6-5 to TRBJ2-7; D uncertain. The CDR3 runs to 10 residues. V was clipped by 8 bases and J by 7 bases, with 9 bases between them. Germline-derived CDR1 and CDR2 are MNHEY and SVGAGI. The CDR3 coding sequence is TGTGCCAGCGGTAGGGTTGAGCAGTACTTC. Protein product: CASGRVEQYF.

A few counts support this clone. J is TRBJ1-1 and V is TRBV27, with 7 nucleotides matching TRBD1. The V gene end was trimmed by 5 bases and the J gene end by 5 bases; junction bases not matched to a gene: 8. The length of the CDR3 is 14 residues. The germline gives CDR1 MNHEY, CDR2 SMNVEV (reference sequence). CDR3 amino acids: CASSALGGWTEAFF. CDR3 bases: TGTGCCAGCAGTGCTCTAGGGGGCTGGACTGAAGCTTTCTTT.

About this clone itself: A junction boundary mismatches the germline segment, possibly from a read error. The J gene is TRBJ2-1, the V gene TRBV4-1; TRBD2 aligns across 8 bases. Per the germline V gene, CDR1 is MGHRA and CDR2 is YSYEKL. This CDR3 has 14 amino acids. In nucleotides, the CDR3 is TGTGCCAGCAGCCAAGAGATCGGGGGGGATGAGCAGTTCTTC. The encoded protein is CASSQEIGGDEQFF.

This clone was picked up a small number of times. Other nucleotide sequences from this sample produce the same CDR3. The CDR3 bases are TGTGCCAGCAGCTTAGGGGGCCTCGATCAGCCCCAGCATTTT. As protein: CASSLGGLDQPQHF. The chain recombines TRBV7-2 with TRBJ1-5; weak D call: TRBD1 (5 bases). V was cut by 1 base and J by 5 bases, with 9 bases left in between. From germline, CDR1 is SGHTA and CDR2 FQGNSA. There are 14 residues in the CDR3.

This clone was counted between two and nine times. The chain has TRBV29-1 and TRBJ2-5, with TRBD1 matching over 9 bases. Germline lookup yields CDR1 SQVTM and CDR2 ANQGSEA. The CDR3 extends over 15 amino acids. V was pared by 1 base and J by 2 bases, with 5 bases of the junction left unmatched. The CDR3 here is CSVEAPGQGQETQYF. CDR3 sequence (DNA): TGCAGCGTTGAAGCTCCGGGACAGGGACAAGAGACCCAGTACTTC.

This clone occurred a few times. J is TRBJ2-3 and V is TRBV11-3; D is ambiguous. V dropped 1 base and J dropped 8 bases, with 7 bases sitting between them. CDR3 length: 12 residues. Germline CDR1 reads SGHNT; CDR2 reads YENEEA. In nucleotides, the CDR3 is TGTGCCAGCAGCTTAGTAGTGGGTACGCAGTATTTT. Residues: CASSLVVGTQYF.

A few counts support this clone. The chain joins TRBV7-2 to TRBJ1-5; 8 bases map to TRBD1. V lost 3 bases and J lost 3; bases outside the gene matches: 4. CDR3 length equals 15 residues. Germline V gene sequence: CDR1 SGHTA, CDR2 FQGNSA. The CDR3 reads CASSLRQGSNQPQHF. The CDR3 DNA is TGTGCCAGCAGCTTGCGACAGGGGTCCAATCAGCCCCAGCATTTT.

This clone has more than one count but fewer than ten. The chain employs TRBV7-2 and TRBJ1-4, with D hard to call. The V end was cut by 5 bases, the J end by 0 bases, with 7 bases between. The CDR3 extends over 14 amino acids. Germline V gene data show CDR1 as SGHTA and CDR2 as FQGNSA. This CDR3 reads CASSAIATNEKLFF. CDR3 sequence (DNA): TGTGCCAGCAGCGCAATAGCAACTAATGAAAAACTGTTTTTT.

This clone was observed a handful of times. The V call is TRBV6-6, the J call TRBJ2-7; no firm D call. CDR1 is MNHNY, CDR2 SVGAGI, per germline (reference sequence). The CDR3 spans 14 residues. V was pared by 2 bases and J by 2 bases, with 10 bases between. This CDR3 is CASSYADRAYEQYF. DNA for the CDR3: TGTGCCAGCAGTTACGCGGACCGTGCCTACGAGCAGTACTTC.

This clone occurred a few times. The CDR3: CASSRPTGGYGYTF. The CDR3 DNA is TGTGCCAGCAGCCGACCGACAGGGGGGTATGGCTACACCTTC. The V gene is TRBV28, the J gene TRBJ1-2; the match to TRBD1 covers 9 bases. Germline CDR1 is MDHEN and CDR2 is SYDVKM. Unmatched junction bases numbered 7, after V lost 6 bases and J lost 5 bases. This CDR3 region has 14 residues.

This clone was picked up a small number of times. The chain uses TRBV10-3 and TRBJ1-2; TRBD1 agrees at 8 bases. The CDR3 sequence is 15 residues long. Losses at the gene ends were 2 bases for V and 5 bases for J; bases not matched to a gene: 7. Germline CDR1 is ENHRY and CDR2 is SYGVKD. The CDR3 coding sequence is TGTGCCATCAGTGAGGGCGACAGGGGTGGGTATGGCTACACCTTC. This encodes CAISEGDRGGYGYTF.

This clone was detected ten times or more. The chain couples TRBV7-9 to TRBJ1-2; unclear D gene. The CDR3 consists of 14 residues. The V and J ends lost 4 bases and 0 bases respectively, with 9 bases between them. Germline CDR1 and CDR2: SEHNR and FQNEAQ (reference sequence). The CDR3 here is CASSSVAANYGYTF. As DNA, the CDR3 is TGTGCCAGCAGCTCGGTGGCGGCTAACTATGGCTACACCTTC. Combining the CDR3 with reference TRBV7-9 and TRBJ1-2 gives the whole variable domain DTGVSQNPRHKITKRGQNVTFRCDPISEHNRLYWYRQTLGQGPEFLTYFQNEAQLEKSRLLSDRFSAERPKGSFSTLEIQRTEQGDSAMYLCASSSVAANYGYTFGSGTRLTVV.

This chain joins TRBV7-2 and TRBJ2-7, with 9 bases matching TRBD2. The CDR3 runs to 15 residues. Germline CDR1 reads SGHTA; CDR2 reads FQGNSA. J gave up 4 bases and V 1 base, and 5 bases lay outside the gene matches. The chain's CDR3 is CASSLVSSGVYEQYF. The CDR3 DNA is TGTGCCAGCAGCTTAGTATCTAGCGGGGTATACGAGCAGTACTTC.

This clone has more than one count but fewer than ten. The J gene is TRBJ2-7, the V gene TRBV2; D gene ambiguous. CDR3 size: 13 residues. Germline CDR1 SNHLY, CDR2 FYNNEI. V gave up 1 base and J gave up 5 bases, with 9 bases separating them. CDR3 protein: CASSEEVVDEQYF. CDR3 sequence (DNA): TGTGCCAGCAGTGAAGAGGTCGTGGACGAGCAGTACTTC.

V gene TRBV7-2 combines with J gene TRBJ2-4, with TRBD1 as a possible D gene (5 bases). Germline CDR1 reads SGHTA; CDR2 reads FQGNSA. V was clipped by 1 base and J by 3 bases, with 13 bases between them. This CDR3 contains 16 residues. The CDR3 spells CASSLGQGLDKNIQYF. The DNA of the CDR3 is TGTGCCAGCAGCTTAGGTCAGGGTCTGGACAAAAACATTCAGTACTTC.

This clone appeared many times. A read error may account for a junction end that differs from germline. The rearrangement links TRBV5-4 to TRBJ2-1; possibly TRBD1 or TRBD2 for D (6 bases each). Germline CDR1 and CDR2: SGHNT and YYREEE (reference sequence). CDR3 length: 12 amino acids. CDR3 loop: CASSLEVRGPLF. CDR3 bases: TGTGCCAGCAGCTTGGAAGTCCGGGGGCCCCTCTTC.

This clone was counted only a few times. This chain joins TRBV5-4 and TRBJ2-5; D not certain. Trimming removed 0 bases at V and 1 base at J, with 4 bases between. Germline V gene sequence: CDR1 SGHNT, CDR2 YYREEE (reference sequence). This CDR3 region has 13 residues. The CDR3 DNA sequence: TGTGCCAGCAGCTTGGGGGTCCAAGAGACCCAGTACTTC. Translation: CASSLGVQETQYF.

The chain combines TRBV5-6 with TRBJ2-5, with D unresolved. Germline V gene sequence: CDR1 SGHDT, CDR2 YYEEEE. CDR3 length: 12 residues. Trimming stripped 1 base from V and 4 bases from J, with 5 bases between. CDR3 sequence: CASSLNRETQYF. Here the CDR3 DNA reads TGTGCCAGCAGCTTGAATCGAGAGACCCAGTACTTC.

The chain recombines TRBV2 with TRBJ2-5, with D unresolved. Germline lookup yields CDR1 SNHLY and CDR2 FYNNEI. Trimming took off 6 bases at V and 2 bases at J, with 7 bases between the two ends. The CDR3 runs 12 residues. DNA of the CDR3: TGTGCCAGCAGCTACAGTCAAGAGACCCAGTACTTC. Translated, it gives CASSYSQETQYF.

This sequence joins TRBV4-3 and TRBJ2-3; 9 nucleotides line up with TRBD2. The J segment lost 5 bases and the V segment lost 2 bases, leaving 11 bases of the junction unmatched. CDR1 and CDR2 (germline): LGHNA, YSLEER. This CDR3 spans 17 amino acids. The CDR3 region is CASSQRSLREGVDTQYF. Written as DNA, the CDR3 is TGCGCCAGCAGCCAACGATCTTTGCGGGAGGGGGTAGATACGCAGTATTTT.